Each of the 5 T cell receptor beta chains below was sequenced from the same sample in a study of blood T cell repertoires in COVID-19. Produced via immunoSEQ multiplex PCR; TCRdb's table is partial and in-frame only. Of about 440,000 clones in the sample, about 87% are singletons; the top ten hold around 12%. The sample comprised peripheral blood. All receptors come from a woman between 45 and 65 years old with COVID-19, enrolled during active disease.

The rearrangement links TRBV5-1 to TRBJ1-6; 10 nucleotides agree with TRBD1. Trimming took 3 bases from V and 8 from J; bases not matched to a gene: 8. Germline CDR1 SGHRS, CDR2 YFSETQ. This CDR3 region has 16 residues. CDR3 residues: CASSSRDRGGDSPLHF. The CDR3 DNA is TGCGCCAGCAGCTCTCGGGACAGGGGAGGGGATTCACCCCTCCACTTT. The whole variable domain, filled in from reference TRBV5-1 and TRBJ1-6, reads KAGVTQTPRYLIKTRGQQVTLSCSPISGHRSVSWYQQTPGQGLQFLFEYFSETQRNKGNFPGRFSGRQFSNSRSEMNVSTLELGDSALYLCASSSRDRGGDSPLHFGNGTRLTVT.

This chain links TRBV12-3 or TRBV12-4 with TRBJ1-2; D gene unclear. V lost 3 bases, J lost 4 bases, and 9 bases lay in between. There are 13 residues in the CDR3. The CDR3, as DNA: TGTGCCAGCAGTTTTCAGGATCCCTATGGCTACACCTTC. It is translated as CASSFQDPYGYTF.

The chain has TRBV18 and TRBJ2-3, with no clear D. Germline lookup yields CDR1 KGHSH and CDR2 LQKENI. Trimming cost V 1 base and J 0 bases, with 11 bases left between them. The CDR3 totals 16 residues. The CDR3 nucleotides read TGTGCCAGCTCACCACGGAGTCAGACTAGCACAGATACGCAGTATTTT. This translates into CASSPRSQTSTDTQYF.

The genes are TRBV23-1 and TRBJ2-5, with 7 bases fitting TRBD1. TRBV23-1 carries the ORF label, with uncertain function. J lost 2 bases, V lost 1 base, and 16 bases had no gene match. The CDR3 runs to 19 residues. The CDR3 region has the DNA TGCGCCAGCAGTCAATTAGGCGATGGGGACAGCTTCCCTCAAGAGACCCAGTACTTC. It codes for CASSQLGDGDSFPQETQYF.

The chain recombines TRBV6-5 with TRBJ1-6, with 11 bases lining up with TRBD1. The CDR3 runs to 15 residues. The trim removed 5 bases at V and 7 bases at J, leaving 4 bases unmatched. The germline V gene encodes CDR1 MNHEY and CDR2 SVGAGI. CDR3 sequence reads: CASSPGTGGNSPLHF. In DNA, the CDR3 is TGTGCCAGCAGTCCCGGGACAGGGGGAAATTCACCCCTCCACTTT.